The clone carrying this TCR beta chain was observed a single time. Naive CD8 cells lacked CD45RO and underwent positive selection for CCR7, leaving out terminally differentiated effector memory CD45RA+ cells. The data are from a study of shared clonotypes between healthy human individuals. Losses at the gene ends were 7 bases for V and 5 bases for J; bases not matched to a gene: 4. The CDR3 consists of 14 residues. In germline, CDR1 is MDHEN, CDR2 SYDVKM. The assay ran at deep level. Sequencing was performed with immunoSEQ multiplex PCR; in TCRdb, only in-frame clones are kept and a portion is missing. The sample lists about 1,800,000 clones; roughly 94% were seen once.

The TCR was taken from a man aged 18 to 29 in good health. The sample taken for sequencing was naive CD8+ T cells sorted from blood. The genes are TRBV28 and TRBJ2-1; 11 bases fit TRBD2. CDR3 bases: TGTGCCAGCAAACTAGCGGGGGAAAACAATGAGCAGTTCTTC. Residues: CASKLAGENNEQFF.